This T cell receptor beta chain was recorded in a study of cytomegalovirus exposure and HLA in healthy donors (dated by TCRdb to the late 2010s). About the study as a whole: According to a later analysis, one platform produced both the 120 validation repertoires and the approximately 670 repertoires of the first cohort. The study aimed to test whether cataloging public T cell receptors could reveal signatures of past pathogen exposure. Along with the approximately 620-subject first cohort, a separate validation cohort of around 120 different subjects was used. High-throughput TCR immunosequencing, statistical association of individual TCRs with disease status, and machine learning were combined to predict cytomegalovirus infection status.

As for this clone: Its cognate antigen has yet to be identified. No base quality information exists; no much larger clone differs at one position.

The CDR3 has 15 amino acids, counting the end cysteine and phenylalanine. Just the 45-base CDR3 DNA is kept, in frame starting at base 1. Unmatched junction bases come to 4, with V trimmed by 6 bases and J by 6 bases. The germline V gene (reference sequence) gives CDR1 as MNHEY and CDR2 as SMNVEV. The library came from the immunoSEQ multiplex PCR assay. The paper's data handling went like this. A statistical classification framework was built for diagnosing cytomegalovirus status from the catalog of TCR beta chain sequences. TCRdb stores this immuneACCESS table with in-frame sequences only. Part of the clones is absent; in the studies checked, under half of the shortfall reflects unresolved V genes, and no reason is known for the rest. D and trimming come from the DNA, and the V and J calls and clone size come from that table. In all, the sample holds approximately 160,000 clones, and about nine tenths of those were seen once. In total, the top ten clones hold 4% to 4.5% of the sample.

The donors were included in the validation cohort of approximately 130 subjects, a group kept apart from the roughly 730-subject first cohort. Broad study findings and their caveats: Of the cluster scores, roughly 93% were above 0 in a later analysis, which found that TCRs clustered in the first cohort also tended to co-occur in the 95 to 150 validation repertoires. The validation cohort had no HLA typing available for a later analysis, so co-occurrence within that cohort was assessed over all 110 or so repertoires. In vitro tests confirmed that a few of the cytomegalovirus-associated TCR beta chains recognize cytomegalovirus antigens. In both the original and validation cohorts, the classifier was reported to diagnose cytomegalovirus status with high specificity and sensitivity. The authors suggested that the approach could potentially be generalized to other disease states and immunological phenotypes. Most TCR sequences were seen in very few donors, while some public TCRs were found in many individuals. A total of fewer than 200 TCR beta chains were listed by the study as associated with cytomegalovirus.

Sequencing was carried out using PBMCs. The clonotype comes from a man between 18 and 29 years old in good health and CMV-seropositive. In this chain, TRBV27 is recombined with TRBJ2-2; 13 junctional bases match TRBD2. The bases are TGTGCCAGCAGGATACTAGCGGGAGGGGCCGGGGAGCTGTTTTTT. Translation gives CASRILAGGAGELFF.